Reported below is one T cell receptor (beta chain). TCRdb's copy holds only in-frame clones and misses some; the assay was immunoSEQ multiplex PCR. The sample lists some 54,000 clones, around 94% occurring once. Losses at the gene ends were 8 bases for V and 8 bases for J; bases not matched to a gene: 6. The CDR3 runs to 12 residues. Germline V lookup: CDR1 KGHSH, CDR2 LQKENI. The record originates from a study of T cell changes during pregnancy in multiple sclerosis. This chain uses TRBV18 with TRBJ2-1; 7 positions agree with TRBD2. Here the sequenced sample was CD8+ T cells from peripheral blood mononuclear cells, taken in the third trimester of pregnancy. The clonotype was recovered from a female donor with multiple sclerosis, enrolled in a pregnancy study. For the CDR3, the DNA is TGTGCCAGCACCAATGGGGGGGATGAGCAGTTCTTC. This sequence encodes CASTNGGDEQFF.